This is a list of T cell receptor beta chains from one sample in a study of blood T cells in healthy people across ages. TCRdb processed the 5' RACE reads anew with MiXCR; each CDR3 protein has one entry. The sample has 1,300,000 or so distinct CDR3 sequences, around 59% seen once. The sequenced sample was blood. Source of these receptors: a man younger than 35 in good health. The CDR3 runs from the conserved cysteine through the conserved F or W. D genes are given only for firm matches. Clone sizes are given selectively: once, few, many, or a class where the clone is expanded.

j_gene: TRBJ2-3
d_gene: TRBD1
abundance: -
v_gene: TRBV5-5
CDR3nt: TGTGCCAGCAGCCTCTCCACTGACAGGGGCCGCCTTTATGATACGCAGTATTTT
CDR3aa: CASSLSTDRGRLYDTQYF

j_gene: TRBJ2-7
d_gene: -
abundance: -
v_gene: TRBV5-5
CDR3nt: TGTGCCAGCACCCAGGTGCGCGAGCAGTACTTC
CDR3aa: CASTQVREQYF

j_gene: TRBJ2-5
d_gene: -
abundance: few
v_gene: TRBV20-1
CDR3nt: TGCAGTGCTTCGCCTGCGGGGCCAGAGACCCAGTACTTC
CDR3aa: CSASPAGPETQYF

j_gene: TRBJ2-3
d_gene: TRBD2
abundance: -
v_gene: TRBV27
CDR3nt: TGTGCCAGCAGTTTTCTGGGGACTAGTGGGAGTAAAGGAGATACGCAGTATTTT
CDR3aa: CASSFLGTSGSKGDTQYF

j_gene: TRBJ2-1
d_gene: -
abundance: many
v_gene: TRBV5-1
CDR3nt: TGCGCCAGCAGCTCCGGGACGGGCTCCTACAATGAGCAGTTCTTC
CDR3aa: CASSSGTGSYNEQFF

j_gene: TRBJ2-4
d_gene: -
abundance: -
v_gene: TRBV18
CDR3nt: TGTGCCAGCTCACCACAGGCAGAGGGTAACATTCAGTACTTC
CDR3aa: CASSPQAEGNIQYF

j_gene: TRBJ2-7
d_gene: -
abundance: -
v_gene: TRBV9
CDR3nt: TGTGCCAGCAGCGTAATTTCCTACGAGCAGTACTTC
CDR3aa: CASSVISYEQYF

j_gene: TRBJ2-5
d_gene: TRBD1
abundance: -
v_gene: TRBV6-5
CDR3nt: TGTGCCAGCAGTTACTTTTTCGGACAGGGGGTAGAAGAGACCCAGTACTTC
CDR3aa: CASSYFFGQGVEETQYF

j_gene: TRBJ2-7
d_gene: -
abundance: few
v_gene: TRBV18
CDR3nt: TGTGCCAGCTCACCGTCAGAGTTCTCCTACGAGCAGTACTTC
CDR3aa: CASSPSEFSYEQYF

j_gene: TRBJ2-5
d_gene: -
abundance: -
v_gene: TRBV20-1
CDR3nt: TGCAGTGCTAGACACGCGGGACGGTCCCAAGAGACCCAGTACTTC
CDR3aa: CSARHAGRSQETQYF

j_gene: TRBJ1-2
d_gene: TRBD1
abundance: few
v_gene: TRBV27
CDR3nt: TGTGCCAGCAGTTTGTCCGGGACAGGGGGAGGCTACACCTTC
CDR3aa: CASSLSGTGGGYTF

j_gene: TRBJ2-1
d_gene: TRBD2
abundance: few
v_gene: TRBV24-1
CDR3nt: TGTGCCACCAGTGGCCCCGCAGCGGGAGGCTACAATGAGCAGTTCTTC
CDR3aa: CATSGPAAGGYNEQFF

j_gene: TRBJ2-7
d_gene: -
abundance: -
v_gene: TRBV4-1
CDR3nt: TGCGCCAGCAGCCACGGACGAGCAGCTTTAAGCGAGCAGTACTTC
CDR3aa: CASSHGRAALSEQYF

j_gene: TRBJ2-3
d_gene: -
abundance: few
v_gene: TRBV9
CDR3nt: TGTGCCAGCAGCAATCCCCGGACCCCTCTGGGAGATACGCAGTATTTT
CDR3aa: CASSNPRTPLGDTQYF

j_gene: TRBJ1-6
d_gene: -
abundance: once
v_gene: TRBV28
CDR3nt: TGTGCCAGCAGTTCTCCGACGGGAGCACCCCTCCACTTT
CDR3aa: CASSSPTGAPLHF

j_gene: TRBJ1-2
d_gene: -
abundance: few
v_gene: TRBV20-1
CDR3nt: TGCAGTGCTTCCCACCCGGGTGGCTACACCTTC
CDR3aa: CSASHPGGYTF

j_gene: TRBJ1-2
d_gene: -
abundance: -
v_gene: TRBV7-9
CDR3nt: TGTGCCAGCAGCTTGTTAGAGACTCGTGGCTACACCTTC
CDR3aa: CASSLLETRGYTF

j_gene: TRBJ2-1
d_gene: -
abundance: -
v_gene: TRBV20-1
CDR3nt: TGCAGTGCCGCGGACACACTGTACAATGAGCAGTTCTTC
CDR3aa: CSAADTLYNEQFF

j_gene: TRBJ2-1
d_gene: -
abundance: few
v_gene: TRBV20-1
CDR3nt: TGCAGTGCGCAGTCCAACTGGGCTCAACACAATGAGCAGTTCTTC
CDR3aa: CSAQSNWAQHNEQFF

j_gene: TRBJ1-6
d_gene: -
abundance: -
v_gene: TRBV20-1
CDR3nt: TGCAGTGCTATCCGGGACGTCGATAATTCACCCCTCCACTTT
CDR3aa: CSAIRDVDNSPLHF

j_gene: TRBJ2-7
d_gene: -
abundance: -
v_gene: TRBV20-1
CDR3nt: TGCAGTGTCATACCCCCCTACGGGAACTCCTACGAGCAGTACTTC
CDR3aa: CSVIPPYGNSYEQYF

j_gene: TRBJ2-3
d_gene: -
abundance: -
v_gene: TRBV10-3
CDR3nt: TGTGCCATCAGTGAGGACAGAAGCACAGATACGCAGTATTTT
CDR3aa: CAISEDRSTDTQYF

j_gene: TRBJ2-3
d_gene: -
abundance: -
v_gene: TRBV11-2
CDR3nt: TGTGCCAGCAGCTATACCTATCGCGATACGCAGTATTTT
CDR3aa: CASSYTYRDTQYF

j_gene: TRBJ1-5
d_gene: -
abundance: few
v_gene: TRBV12-3/TRBV12-4
CDR3nt: TGTGCCAGCAGTCCTCAACCTTCGAATGATCAGCCCCAGCATTTT
CDR3aa: CASSPQPSNDQPQHF

j_gene: TRBJ1-3
d_gene: -
abundance: -
v_gene: TRBV15
CDR3nt: TGTGCCACCAGCAGAGGTCCCGAGGCTGGAAACACCATATATTTT
CDR3aa: CATSRGPEAGNTIYF

j_gene: TRBJ2-1
d_gene: TRBD1
abundance: -
v_gene: TRBV20-1
CDR3nt: TGCAGTGCTGAGACAGGGGGCCCCTACAATGAGCAGTTCTTC
CDR3aa: CSAETGGPYNEQFF

j_gene: TRBJ2-7
d_gene: TRBD2
abundance: -
v_gene: TRBV20-1
CDR3nt: TGCAGTGCTAGGGGGATGCTAGCGGGCTCCTACGAGCAGTACTTC
CDR3aa: CSARGMLAGSYEQYF

j_gene: TRBJ1-2
d_gene: -
abundance: -
v_gene: TRBV27
CDR3nt: TGTGCCAGCAGTGCCTACAGGGCTGGCTATGGCTACACCTTC
CDR3aa: CASSAYRAGYGYTF

j_gene: TRBJ2-3
d_gene: -
abundance: -
v_gene: TRBV20-1
CDR3nt: TGCAGTGCTATGGGGGGGCGAGATACGCAGTATTTT
CDR3aa: CSAMGGRDTQYF

j_gene: TRBJ1-2
d_gene: -
abundance: -
v_gene: TRBV2
CDR3nt: TGTGCCAGCAGTGGGCAGGCGGGGGGCTATGGCTACACCTTC
CDR3aa: CASSGQAGGYGYTF